This TCR beta chain was profiled in a study of blood T cell repertoires in COVID-19. In the study overall: Whether acute or convalescent, the COVID-19 samples came from the United States, Italy and Spain.

This CDR3 spans 15 amino acids. Germline V CDR1 and CDR2: SGHTA, FQGNSA. The trim removed 1 base at V and 7 bases at J, leaving 5 bases unmatched. TCRdb's table, derived via immunoSEQ multiplex PCR, lists solely in-frame clones and lacks some. There are 450,000 or so clones in the sample; about nine tenths occur only once, and around 1.5% lies in the top ten. Followed longitudinally, the Seattle patients had been enrolled during active infection. This clone was observed once. The sequence was obtained from a woman in her thirties or forties with COVID-19, enrolled during active disease. Sequences were obtained from peripheral blood. The V gene is TRBV7-2, the J gene TRBJ2-7, with TRBD2 identical over 12 bases. The CDR3 sequence is CASSLGPSGRGEQYF. DNA of the CDR3: TGTGCCAGCAGCTTAGGCCCTAGCGGGAGGGGGGAGCAGTACTTC.